Listed below are T cell receptor beta chains from one sample, sequenced in a study of human T cells and chemical hapten exposure. TCRdb passed the RACE reads through MiXCR, listing each CDR3 protein once. The sample yields some 81,000 distinct CDR3 sequences, roughly 12% seen once. Here the sequenced sample was whole blood, taken in connection with sensitization to the hapten diphenylcyclopropenone (DPC). These receptors all stem from a man in his late teens or twenties with alopecia areata. Some clones in this sample may be carry-over from other donors' samples. The CDR3 runs from the conserved cysteine through the conserved F or W. Rows may omit the clone size; those that give it use once, few, many or a size class.

v_gene	abundance	j_gene	CDR3aa
TRBV3-1	NA	TRBJ2-7	CASSQGAGEQYF
TRBV2	NA	TRBJ1-1	CASSQTGIYTEAFF
TRBV6-1	many	TRBJ1-1	CASSILARRAEAFF
TRBV20-1	few	TRBJ2-7	CSAGRTGLNEQYF
TRBV29-1	NA	TRBJ2-2	CSVENRDGTGELFF
TRBV4-3	many	TRBJ2-2	CASSAIGTGGGELFF
TRBV18	NA	TRBJ1-6	CASSPEDRGGRSPLHF
TRBV28	many	TRBJ1-2	CASSLADRGHGYTF
TRBV7-2	few	TRBJ2-1	CASSPTSNNEQFF
TRBV11-1	NA	TRBJ2-1	CASSPSPPVGFF
TRBV29-1	NA	TRBJ2-4	CSVGTGSFGNIQYF
TRBV7-6	few	TRBJ1-3	CASSPIPGQASVGNTIYF
TRBV7-3	NA	TRBJ1-1	CASSPGGFREAFF
TRBV7-9	many	TRBJ2-3	CASSLEFLATDTQYF
TRBV5-4	many	TRBJ2-3	CASLGQGADTQYF
TRBV3-1	NA	TRBJ2-7	CASSPEVLTYEQYF
TRBV4-2	many	TRBJ1-5	CASSRLGGSNQPQHF
TRBV4-1	many	TRBJ2-5	CASSRGGRETQYF
TRBV7-6	many	TRBJ2-7	CASSFPSGFRAGIFYEQYF
TRBV19	many	TRBJ1-5	CASSPSLGRPQHF
TRBV11-3	few	TRBJ1-1	CASSLDYDTEAFF
TRBV12-3/TRBV12-4	few	TRBJ2-5	CASISRTKPPQETQYF
TRBV29-1	many	TRBJ2-1	CSVEYTLWGNEQFF
TRBV10-3	NA	TRBJ1-2	CAISESEGALRGYTF
TRBV7-8	few	TRBJ1-1	CASSLRPGPEAFF
TRBV7-6	many	TRBJ2-3	CASSLNTGAGSSDTQYF
TRBV7-9	many	TRBJ2-6	CASHYLSGANVLTF
TRBV9	NA	TRBJ2-5	CASSDPRLQETQYF
TRBV29-1	many	TRBJ2-7	CSVSPADGSYEQYF
TRBV7-9	NA	TRBJ1-3	CASSPQPGAGNTIYF
TRBV4-3	NA	TRBJ2-7	CASSQDRAPSYEQYF
TRBV7-2	few	TRBJ2-7	CASSTQSGGETPYEQYF
TRBV20-1	few	TRBJ2-5	CSAREPRGETQYF
TRBV7-9	NA	TRBJ1-1	CASSPEGQSAEAFF
TRBV6-2/TRBV6-3	many	TRBJ1-5	CASRGPLGQPQHF
TRBV7-3	NA	TRBJ1-2	CVSSPNQGQGHGYTF
TRBV5-1	NA	TRBJ2-3	CASSLGQSADTQYF
TRBV5-1	few	TRBJ2-3	CASSAEGAAQYTQYF
TRBV4-2	many	TRBJ2-6	CASSQQGSSSGANVLTF
TRBV28	many	TRBJ2-7	CASRPTGAASNSYEQYF
TRBV19	NA	TRBJ2-1	CASSTNRAGNEQFF
TRBV20-1	many	TRBJ2-7	CSAGTGQGWGEQYF
TRBV18	few	TRBJ2-1	CASSPTPVNEQFF